The 27 T cell receptor beta chains below all came from one sample that was sequenced in a study of T cells in localized non-small cell lung cancer. The method was immunoSEQ multiplex PCR; TCRdb's version includes in-frame clones alone and lacks a portion of them. The table records 100,000 to 150,000 clones, roughly 90% of them present only once. This specimen was peripheral blood, taken before any cancer treatment. These receptors came from an older female donor with stage I lung adenocarcinoma.

V and J are TRBV30 and TRBJ2-3, with D possibly being TRBD1 (5 bases). V gave up 0 bases and J gave up 9 bases, with 16 bases separating them. The CDR3 consists of 14 residues. Looked up from germline, CDR1 is GTSNPN and CDR2 is SVGIG (reference sequence). The CDR3 loop is CAWSVRLDDSTQYF. The CDR3 nucleotides read TGTGCCTGGAGTGTGAGACTGGATGACAGCACGCAGTATTTT.

This chain uses TRBV19 with TRBJ2-5, with a possible D match to TRBD1 (6 bases). Trimming took off 9 bases at V and 4 bases at J, with 12 bases between the two ends. CDR3 length equals 12 residues. Germline V gene sequence: CDR1 LNHDA, CDR2 SQIVND (reference sequence). CDR3 in DNA: TGTGCCAGCAGACAGGTAGGAGAGACCCAGTACTTC. Translation: CASRQVGETQYF.

This chain uses TRBV21-1 with TRBJ1-1; TRBD1, the table's D call, was not compared with the DNA. TRBV21-1 is marked as a pseudogene. The CDR3 has 14 residues. This CDR3 reads CASSKAGRNTEAFF. CDR3 sequence (DNA): TGTGCCAGCAGCAAAGCTGGCAGGAACACTGAAGCTTTCTTT.

The V gene is TRBV25-1, the J gene TRBJ2-7; no firm D call. The CDR3 spans 12 residues. V lost 4 bases, J lost 7 bases, and 11 bases lay in between. Germline CDR1 reads MGHDK; CDR2 reads SYGVNS. This CDR3 reads CASSGAGWEQYF. DNA for the CDR3: TGTGCCAGCAGTGGAGCAGGATGGGAGCAGTACTTC.

The genes are TRBV29-1 and TRBJ1-1; D uncertain. V was cut by 6 bases and J by 0 bases, with 11 bases left in between. Germline V gene sequence: CDR1 SQVTM, CDR2 ANQGSEA. This CDR3 is built from 13 residues. The CDR3 bases are TGCAGCGTCAGATGGGGTTTGAACACTGAAGCTTTCTTT. This encodes CSVRWGLNTEAFF.

This clone was seen only a few times. CDR3 sequence (DNA): TGCAGTGCTAGACTATTAGAGACCCAGTACTTC. This sequence encodes CSARLLETQYF. V and J are TRBV20-1 and TRBJ2-5; no clear D. This CDR3 has 11 residues. Per germline, CDR1 DFQATT and CDR2 SNEGSKA (reference sequence). Trimming stripped 2 bases from V and 4 bases from J, with 5 bases between.

In this sample, this clone turned up a few times. This chain connects TRBV7-3 to TRBJ2-1; the match to TRBD2 covers 8 bases. The ends lost 2 bases at V and 3 bases at J; junction bases unmatched: 3. Germline values: CDR1 SGHTA, CDR2 FQGTGA. This CDR3 contains 15 residues. The CDR3 here is CASSLAGGHYNEQFF. CDR3 nucleotides: TGTGCCAGCAGCTTAGCGGGAGGACACTACAATGAGCAGTTCTTC.

J is TRBJ1-2 and V is TRBV7-9; D is ambiguous. Germline loops: CDR1 SEHNR, CDR2 FQNEAQ (reference sequence). There are 13 residues in the CDR3. V lost 5 bases and J 0 bases, leaving 7 bases between the germline ends. CDR3 region: CASSRSTNYGYTF. CDR3 in DNA: TGTGCCAGCAGCCGGAGCACTAACTATGGCTACACCTTC.

The V and J genes are TRBV9 and TRBJ1-2; TRBD1 matches at 9 bases. V trimming: 3 bases; J trimming: 7 bases; junction bases outside the gene matches: 4. This CDR3 region has 13 residues. Germline CDR1 and CDR2: SGDLS and YYNGEE. The CDR3 DNA sequence: TGTGCCAGCAGCGGAACAGGGGGCGTTGGCTACACCTTC. This encodes CASSGTGGVGYTF.

The V gene is TRBV7-6, the J gene TRBJ2-1; TRBD2 agrees at 11 bases. With 6 bases clipped from V and 5 bases from J, the junction kept 6 bases outside the gene matches. Germline assignment: CDR1 SGHVS and CDR2 FNYEAQ. This CDR3 is 15 amino acids long. CDR3 sequence reads: CASRLLAGVNNEQFF. CDR3 DNA: TGTGCCAGCAGGCTACTAGCGGGAGTTAACAATGAGCAGTTCTTC.

The V gene is TRBV15, the J gene TRBJ2-3; 12 positions match TRBD2. The J segment lost 1 base and the V segment lost 3 bases, leaving 5 bases of the junction unmatched. This CDR3 region has 17 residues. Germline assignment: CDR1 LNHNV and CDR2 YYDKDF (reference sequence). CDR3 region: CATSSLGLAGGTDTQYF. Written as DNA, the CDR3 is TGTGCCACCAGCAGCCTGGGACTAGCGGGCGGCACAGATACGCAGTATTTT.

Only one count was recorded for this clone. The gene calls are TRBV7-9 and TRBJ2-3, with TRBD2 identical over 7 bases. CDR1 and CDR2 from the germline V gene are SEHNR and FQNEAQ (reference sequence). The CDR3 consists of 17 residues. Trimming cost V 2 bases and J 0 bases; bases outside gene matches: 8. The CDR3 loop reads CASSLLSGVGSTDTQYF. The CDR3 nucleotides are TGTGCCAGCAGCTTACTGAGCGGGGTCGGTAGCACAGATACGCAGTATTTT.

The chain has TRBV29-1 and TRBJ2-2; 7 bases are shared with TRBD1. V was pared by 5 bases and J by 5 bases, with 20 bases of the junction left unmatched. The CDR3 contains 18 residues. Germline V gene sequence: CDR1 SQVTM, CDR2 ANQGSEA. The CDR3 DNA sequence: TGCAGCGTTAAATCGGAGCGACAGGGCGTTAGTCGGACCGGGGAGCTGTTTTTT. It yields the protein CSVKSERQGVSRTGELFF.

V is TRBV27 and J is TRBJ1-2; D unclear. This CDR3 contains 13 residues. The ends were cut back, 2 bases at V and 4 bases at J, with 8 bases in the middle. Germline assignment: CDR1 MNHEY and CDR2 SMNVEV (reference sequence). For the CDR3, the DNA is TGTGCCAGCAGTTTACCTGGAGGCTATGGCTACACCTTC. Translating gives CASSLPGGYGYTF.

The gene calls are TRBV29-1 and TRBJ2-7; D unclear. CDR3 length equals 12 residues. Trimming took off 0 bases at V and 2 bases at J, with 5 bases between the two ends. Germline lookup yields CDR1 SQVTM and CDR2 ANQGSEA. The CDR3, as DNA: TGCAGCGTTGAAGACTTAGCCTACGAGCAGTACTTC. Its protein product is CSVEDLAYEQYF.

The chain uses TRBV4-2 and TRBJ1-2; tentatively, D is TRBD1 (5 bases). CDR3 length: 14 residues. CDR1 is LGHNA, CDR2 YNFKEQ, per germline. V dropped 3 bases and J dropped 4 bases, with 12 bases sitting between them. As DNA, the CDR3 is TGTGCCAGCAGCCAGGGGAGGGGACCCTATGGCTACACCTTC. Protein sequence: CASSQGRGPYGYTF.

The count of this clone is one. The rearrangement links TRBV6-4 to TRBJ2-3; no firm D call. The ends were cut back, 0 bases at V and 0 bases at J, with 10 bases in the middle. The CDR3 covers 16 residues. Germline assignment: CDR1 MRHNA and CDR2 SNTAGT. The chain's CDR3 is CASSDSSEPSTDTQYF. The CDR3 DNA is TGTGCCAGCAGTGACTCGTCCGAACCTAGCACAGATACGCAGTATTTT.

This chain joins TRBV10-3 and TRBJ2-3, with 9 bases identical to TRBD2. V gave up 11 bases and J gave up 2 bases; unmatched junction bases: 20. This CDR3 comprises 18 residues. The germline gives CDR1 ENHRY, CDR2 SYGVKD. The CDR3 region has the DNA TGTGCCGTGTGTCCAGCGGGAGGCTCACAAGGAAACACAGATACGCAGTATTTT. Protein: CAVCPAGGSQGNTDTQYF.

This clone showed up just once. The chain joins TRBV19 to TRBJ2-1; maybe TRBD1 (6 bases). In germline, CDR1 is LNHDA, CDR2 SQIVND (reference sequence). The ends were cut back, 0 bases at V and 6 bases at J, with 15 bases in the middle. The CDR3 totals 16 residues. CDR3 coding DNA: TGTGCCAGTAGTATAGATTCAGGCAGGGGTCGCAATGAGCAGTTCTTC. This translates into CASSIDSGRGRNEQFF.

The rearrangement links TRBV2 to TRBJ2-2; D remains ambiguous. CDR1 is SNHLY, CDR2 FYNNEI, per germline. This CDR3 spans 14 amino acids. V shed 0 bases and J shed 2 bases, with 4 bases lying between them. CDR3 loop: CASSEALNTGELFF. The CDR3 DNA follows: TGTGCCAGCAGTGAAGCGCTTAACACCGGGGAGCTGTTTTTT.

This clone was detected a few times. The chain joins TRBV9 to TRBJ2-2, with 11 bases that match TRBD2. V shed 5 bases and J 7 bases; nucleotides not matched to a gene: 10. Germline V gives CDR1 SGDLS, CDR2 YYNGEE. CDR3 length: 16 amino acids. Written as DNA, the CDR3 is TGTGCCAGCAGTATCACTAGCGGGAGTCGGAACGGGGAGCTGTTTTTT. Its translation is CASSITSGSRNGELFF.

The V call is TRBV5-1, the J call TRBJ1-1; D gene unclear. The V end lost 4 bases, the J end lost 0 bases, and 10 bases lay between the germline ends. The CDR3 consists of 14 residues. Germline lookup yields CDR1 SGHRS and CDR2 YFSETQ. The CDR3 region is CASSPVGLNTEAFF. CDR3 bases: TGCGCCAGCAGCCCCGTAGGACTGAACACTGAAGCTTTCTTT.

The CDR3 DNA sequence: TGCGCCAGCAGCCCGGCCCTATCCGCGGGGGGAGGCGAGCAGTACTTC. Translation: CASSPALSAGGGEQYF. The chain carries TRBV5-1 and TRBJ2-7; TRBD2 agrees at 8 bases. Per germline, CDR1 SGHRS and CDR2 YFSETQ. This CDR3 region has 16 residues. The ends lost 4 bases at V and 6 bases at J; junction bases unmatched: 15.

The rearrangement uses TRBV27 and TRBJ2-7, with D possibly matching TRBD2 (5 bases). Deletions cut 5 bases from V and 3 bases from J, with 14 bases between. The germline V gene has CDR1 MNHEY and CDR2 SMNVEV (reference sequence). The CDR3 runs to 14 residues. CDR3 DNA sequence: TGTGCCAGCAGTCCCCGACTAAGCCACTACGAGCAGTACTTC. This sequence encodes CASSPRLSHYEQYF.

J is TRBJ2-7 and V is TRBV4-1; 11 bases are a match to TRBD2. The V segment lost 5 bases and the J segment 0 bases; nucleotides outside the gene matches: 3. The CDR3 has 15 amino acids. Germline V gives CDR1 MGHRA, CDR2 YSYEKL. The CDR3 bases are TGCGCCAGCAGCGTAACTAGCGGGAGCTCCTACGAGCAGTACTTC. It specifies CASSVTSGSSYEQYF.

V and J are TRBV5-1 and TRBJ1-1; no clear D. V lost 7 bases, J lost 4 bases, and 11 bases lay in between. Germline V gene sequence: CDR1 SGHRS, CDR2 YFSETQ. This CDR3 is built from 12 residues. CDR3 DNA: TGCGCCAGCGGAAAGATAGGCACTGAAGCTTTCTTT. Amino acids: CASGKIGTEAFF. The whole variable domain, filled in from reference TRBV5-1 and TRBJ1-1, reads KAGVTQTPRYLIKTRGQQVTLSCSPISGHRSVSWYQQTPGQGLQFLFEYFSETQRNKGNFPGRFSGRQFSNSRSEMNVSTLELGDSALYLCASGKIGTEAFFGQGTRLTVV.

V gene TRBV6-1 combines with J gene TRBJ2-7; 10 bases map to TRBD2. This CDR3 has 14 residues. V gave up 7 bases and J gave up 3 bases; unmatched junction bases: 6. From germline, CDR1 is MNHNS and CDR2 SASEGT. Here the CDR3 reads CASNVLAGHYEQYF. DNA of the CDR3: TGTGCCAGCAATGTACTAGCGGGACACTACGAGCAGTACTTC.